These 27 T cell receptor beta chains were sequenced from one sample in a study of spatial heterogeneity in lung cancer. Antigens for these TCRs are unknown. General observations from the study: Mutation tallies in tumors tracked expanded intratumoral alpha and beta TCR counts.

One entry per CDR3 protein results from TCRdb running MiXCR on the 5' RACE reads. The sample contains thousands of distinct CDR3 sequences, roughly 13% of which appear only once. Stated time point: sample taken at primary tumor resection. The sequences come from lung tumor tissue, collected at surgery. All receptors derive from a male donor with early-stage non-small cell lung cancer.

This clonotype has just a few counts. The chain employs TRBV12-3 or TRBV12-4 and TRBJ2-7; 11 nucleotides agree with TRBD1. The CDR3 totals 13 residues. Trimming cost V 5 bases and J 7 bases; bases outside gene matches: 4. The CDR3 reads CASSTGQGVEQYF. The CDR3 DNA is TGTGCCAGCAGTACGGGACAGGGGGTTGAGCAGTACTTC.

By sample share, this clonotype is medium-sized (0.01 to 0.1%). The chain links TRBV7-9 to TRBJ1-2; maybe TRBD1 (5 bases). V lost 2 bases to trimming and J lost 3 bases, with 10 bases between them. Germline V lookup: CDR1 SEHNR, CDR2 FQNEAQ (reference sequence). This CDR3 has 14 residues. The CDR3 reads CASSLQGADYGYTF. The CDR3 nucleotides are TGTGCCAGCAGCTTACAGGGAGCGGACTATGGCTACACCTTC.

This clonotype occurred many times. The rearrangement uses TRBV12-3 or TRBV12-4 and TRBJ2-4; a weak D match, TRBD1 (6 bases). V was shortened by 5 bases and J by 1 base, with 15 bases between the two germline ends. The CDR3 has 16 residues. The CDR3 sequence is CASSSAGVDAKNIQYF. CDR3 bases: TGTGCCAGCAGTAGCGCAGGGGTAGACGCCAAAAACATTCAGTACTTC.

This clonotype was counted many times. This chain uses TRBV28 with TRBJ1-3; D remains ambiguous. CDR3 length equals 17 residues. Germline V gene data show CDR1 as MDHEN and CDR2 as SYDVKM. Trimming left V 2 bases short and J 4 bases short, with 18 bases between. This CDR3 is CASSLRARSPRGNTIYF. The CDR3 bases are TGTGCCAGCAGTTTAAGGGCCCGGTCCCCTCGCGGAAACACCATATATTTT.

This clonotype is classed as medium-sized. The chain combines TRBV20-1 with TRBJ1-1; 12 bases match TRBD1. Per the germline V gene, CDR1 is DFQATT and CDR2 is SNEGSKA (reference sequence). This CDR3 contains 16 residues. The V segment lost 3 bases and the J segment 3 bases; nucleotides outside the gene matches: 8. The chain's CDR3 is CSARPGTGGLDTEAFF. The CDR3, as DNA: TGCAGTGCTAGGCCCGGGACAGGGGGCTTAGACACTGAAGCTTTCTTT.

This clonotype is medium-sized in the sample. The chain uses TRBV28 and TRBJ2-5; D gene uncertain. This CDR3 is built from 14 residues. With 9 bases removed from V and 1 base from J, the gap between germline ends came to 15 bases. Looked up from germline, CDR1 is MDHEN and CDR2 is SYDVKM. CDR3 in DNA: TGTGCCAGTCAGATATCTCGGAGCCAAGAGACCCAGTACTTC. Protein product: CASQISRSQETQYF.

This clonotype appeared many times. The rearrangement joins TRBV6-6 to TRBJ1-5; D is possibly TRBD1 (5 bases). The V end was cut by 8 bases, the J end by 2 bases, with 7 bases between. The germline V gene has CDR1 MNHNY and CDR2 SVGAGI (reference sequence). This CDR3 has 12 residues. The CDR3 nucleotides read TGTGCCAGCGTCAGGGGCAATCAGCCCCAGCATTTT. This sequence encodes CASVRGNQPQHF.

The V gene is TRBV27, the J gene TRBJ1-6; D gene ambiguous. The V end lost 0 bases, the J end lost 8 bases, and 5 bases lay between the germline ends. Germline assignment: CDR1 MNHEY and CDR2 SMNVEV (reference sequence). The CDR3 has 13 amino acids. The CDR3 DNA reads TGTGCCAGCAGTTTATCGATCGATTCACCCCTCCACTTT. Translating it yields CASSLSIDSPLHF.

The table lists this clonotype with many counts. The chain combines TRBV15 with TRBJ2-1, with D perhaps assigned TRBD1 or TRBD2 (5 bases each). From germline, CDR1 is LNHNV and CDR2 YYDKDF (reference sequence). The V gene lost 5 bases and the J gene lost 6 bases, with 14 bases spanning the gap. The CDR3 is 14 residues long. CDR3 in amino acids: CATSPVGDANEQFF. CDR3 nucleotide sequence: TGTGCCACCAGCCCCGTCGGGGACGCCAATGAGCAGTTCTTC. The variable domain in full, completed from reference TRBV15 and TRBJ2-1, reads DAMVIQNPRYQVTQFGKPVTLSCSQTLNHNVMYWYQQKSSQAPKLLFHYYDKDFNNEADTPDNFQSRRPNTSFCFLDIRSPGLGDTAMYLCATSPVGDANEQFFGPGTRLTVL.

A remark on this clonotype: The junction and the germline gene differ at one end; a read error may be behind it. This sequence joins TRBV5-1 and TRBJ2-3; TRBD2 might be the D (5 bases). The length of the CDR3 is 16 residues. The germline gives CDR1 SGHRS, CDR2 YFSETQ. As DNA, the CDR3 is TGCGCCAGCAGCTTGTTCGTTCTAGTGGGAGCAGATACGCAGTATTTC. Translation gives CASSLFVLVGADTQYF.

Many counts were recorded for this clonotype. The V call is TRBV20-1, the J call TRBJ2-5, with 9 nucleotides matching TRBD2. Trimming took 7 bases from V and 1 from J; bases not matched to a gene: 7. Germline loops: CDR1 DFQATT, CDR2 SNEGSKA (reference sequence). The CDR3 sequence is 14 residues long. CDR3 loop: CSVARSGSQETQYF. The CDR3 DNA reads TGCAGTGTAGCCCGTAGCGGGAGCCAAGAGACCCAGTACTTC.

This clonotype was counted many times. J is TRBJ2-2 and V is TRBV4-1; D may be TRBD2 (6 bases). Germline V gives CDR1 MGHRA, CDR2 YSYEKL. The CDR3 extends over 15 amino acids. V dropped 0 bases and J dropped 5 bases, with 10 bases sitting between them. The CDR3 reads CASSQDSRGTGELFF. The CDR3, as DNA: TGCGCCAGCAGCCAAGATTCCCGGGGGACCGGGGAGCTGTTTTTT.

Many counts were recorded for this clonotype. V gene TRBV29-1 combines with J gene TRBJ1-1, with D uncertain. Germline-derived CDR1 and CDR2 are SQVTM and ANQGSEA. The CDR3 is made up of 11 amino acids. Trimming removed 8 bases from V and 0 bases from J, with 7 bases in between. CDR3 residues: CSITLNTEAFF. The CDR3 DNA reads as TGCAGCATAACCCTGAACACTGAAGCTTTCTTT.

This clonotype was counted many times. The chain links TRBV28 to TRBJ2-7; the D gene is possibly TRBD2 (6 bases). CDR1 MDHEN and CDR2 SYDVKM come from the germline V gene. The CDR3 covers 12 residues. Trimming took off 6 bases at V and 7 bases at J, with 13 bases between the two ends. Written as DNA, the CDR3 is TGTGCCAGCAGCATACTAGCCCGTGAGCAGTACTTC. As protein: CASSILAREQYF.

This clonotype has at least ten counts. The rearrangement links TRBV12-3 or TRBV12-4 to TRBJ2-3; a weak D match, TRBD2 (5 bases). The CDR3 contains 15 residues. Trimming pared 3 bases from V and 2 bases from J, leaving 12 bases between. The CDR3 bases are TGTGCCAGCAGTTTGGAGGTAGAACTCACAGATACGCAGTATTTT. Encoded protein: CASSLEVELTDTQYF.

On this clonotype: Without the conserved terminal phenylalanine or tryptophan, this CDR3 likely stems from a read error. V and J are TRBV11-2 and TRBJ2-1; D may be TRBD2 (5 bases). V gave up 0 bases and J gave up 9 bases, with 12 bases separating them. The CDR3 sequence is 14 residues long. Germline values: CDR1 SGHAT, CDR2 FQNNGV. Here the CDR3 reads CASSLEGRGSEQFL. The DNA for the CDR3 is TGTGCCAGCAGCTTAGAAGGGAGAGGGAGTGAGCAGTTCCTC.

This clonotype was seen many times. The V call is TRBV20-1, the J call TRBJ1-1; D gene uncertain. The V end lost 0 bases, the J end lost 1 base, and 12 bases lay between the germline ends. The CDR3 sequence is 15 residues long. The germline V gene has CDR1 DFQATT and CDR2 SNEGSKA (reference sequence). The CDR3 protein is CSARDLSSGNTEAFF. In DNA form, the CDR3 reads TGCAGTGCTAGAGATTTATCTTCCGGGAACACTGAAGCTTTCTTT.

This clonotype was recorded many times. The chain carries TRBV7-3 and TRBJ2-3; TRBD2 might be the D (7 bases). The CDR3 loop spans 15 amino acids. V was pared by 4 bases and J by 4 bases, with 15 bases between. Germline assignment: CDR1 SGHTA and CDR2 FQGTGA. The CDR3 here is CASSSAGAGADTQYF. The DNA for the CDR3 is TGTGCCAGCAGCTCGGCGGGAGCAGGGGCAGATACGCAGTATTTT.

The chain uses TRBV5-1 and TRBJ1-4; 7 bases match TRBD1. The V and J ends lost 0 bases and 0 bases, in that order; junction bases with no gene match: 5. This CDR3 has 17 residues. Germline values: CDR1 SGHRS, CDR2 YFSETQ. The CDR3 protein is CASSLGGGVPTNEKLFF. Written as DNA, the CDR3 is TGCGCCAGCAGCTTGGGAGGGGGCGTCCCAACTAATGAAAAACTGTTTTTT.

This clonotype was seen many times. The chain couples TRBV2 to TRBJ1-1; 11 bases agree with TRBD1. Germline CDR1 and CDR2: SNHLY and FYNNEI. The CDR3 consists of 15 residues. V dropped 6 bases and J dropped 4; count of bases not matched to a gene: 7. The CDR3 reads CASRGQGGRGTEAFF. For the CDR3, the DNA is TGTGCCAGCAGGGGACAGGGGGGACGTGGCACTGAAGCTTTCTTT. Full variable domain (missing parts from reference TRBV2 and TRBJ1-1): EPEVTQTPSHQVTQMGQEVILRCVPISNHLYFYWYRQILGQKVEFLVSFYNNEISEKSEIFDDQFSVERPDGSNFTLKIRSTKLEDSAMYFCASRGQGGRGTEAFFGQGTRLTVV.

The chain has TRBV20-1 and TRBJ2-6; D is ambiguous. CDR1 and CDR2 from the germline V gene are DFQATT and SNEGSKA (reference sequence). This CDR3 spans 12 amino acids. The ends were cut back, 4 bases at V and 2 bases at J, with 3 bases in the middle. As DNA, the CDR3 is TGCAGTGCTATAACTGGGGCCAACGTCCTGACTTTC. The encoded protein is CSAITGANVLTF.

This clonotype has more than one count but fewer than ten. The chain uses TRBV11-2 and TRBJ1-1, with a possible D match to TRBD1 (6 bases). Trimming left V 4 bases short and J 11 bases short, with 20 bases between. Germline V CDR1 and CDR2: SGHAT, FQNNGV. The CDR3 extends over 14 amino acids. CDR3 sequence reads: CASSYLRQAQEAFF. The CDR3, as DNA: TGTGCCAGCAGCTACCTCAGACAGGCCCAGGAGGCTTTCTTT.

Many counts were recorded for this clonotype. The gene calls are TRBV5-1 and TRBJ2-7, with 7 bases that match TRBD1. Germline trimming cut 1 base from V and 4 bases from J; bases unmatched to any gene: 5. The length of the CDR3 is 14 residues. Germline CDR1 SGHRS, CDR2 YFSETQ. CDR3 region: CASSLSRDSYEQYF. CDR3 nucleotide sequence: TGCGCCAGCAGCTTGTCCCGGGACAGTTACGAGCAGTACTTC.

This clonotype has a count of ten or more. The chain couples TRBV7-6 to TRBJ2-1; perhaps TRBD2 as D (6 bases). The CDR3 consists of 15 residues. V was pared by 1 base and J by 2 bases, with 9 bases between. Germline V gene lookup returns CDR1 SGHVS and CDR2 FNYEAQ. For the CDR3, the DNA is TGTGCCAGCAGCTTAGTGGCGGGAACCTACAATGAGCAGTTCTTC. Translated: CASSLVAGTYNEQFF. Based on the CDR3 plus reference TRBV7-6 and TRBJ2-1, the full variable domain is GAGVSQSPRYKVTKRGQDVALRCDPISGHVSLYWYRQALGQGPEFLTYFNYEAQQDKSGLPNDRFSAERPEGSISTLTIQRTEQRDSAMYRCASSLVAGTYNEQFFGPGTRLTVL.

This clonotype was found many times. The chain joins TRBV6-2 or TRBV6-3 to TRBJ1-5; D might be TRBD1 (6 bases). Trimming stripped 4 bases from V and 2 bases from J, with 9 bases between. CDR1 MNHEY and CDR2 SVGEGT come from the germline V gene. This CDR3 has 14 amino acids. CDR3 sequence (DNA): TGTGCCAGCAGTTCGGGACAAGGCAATCAGCCCCAGCATTTT. Translated: CASSSGQGNQPQHF.

This clonotype was seen many times. V gene TRBV7-3 combines with J gene TRBJ2-2; D possibly matches TRBD1 or TRBD2 (5 bases each). This CDR3 spans 16 amino acids. Trimming took off 1 base at V and 5 bases at J, with 14 bases between the two ends. The germline gives CDR1 SGHTA, CDR2 FQGTGA. CDR3 amino acids: CASSLNSGPQTGELFF. As DNA, the CDR3 is TGTGCCAGCAGCTTAAACTCGGGACCCCAAACCGGGGAGCTGTTTTTT.

This clonotype came up many times. This sequence joins TRBV11-2 and TRBJ2-5; TRBD2 aligns across 7 bases. V dropped 1 base and J dropped 0; count of bases not matched to a gene: 8. The CDR3 consists of 17 residues. Germline loops: CDR1 SGHAT, CDR2 FQNNGV. The CDR3 sequence is CASSLAGRITNQETQYF. Here the CDR3 DNA reads TGTGCCAGCAGCTTAGCCGGGAGGATTACAAACCAAGAGACCCAGTACTTC.